This T cell receptor (beta chain) appears in the sequencing data of a study of CD8+CD57+ T cells in acquired aplastic anemia (dated by TCRdb to 2016 to 2018). About the full investigation: A mean of around 3.2 ug of DNA, ranging from roughly 0.18 to 30 ug, was extracted from sorted CD4+ and CD8+ cells. General conclusions and limits of the study: Patients and healthy controls showed no significant difference in CD8+ Simpson's diversity (P=0.060). Although 25 to 30 CD8+ CDR3 sequences were shared by patients and controls, these sequences appeared highly expressed in patients and within the immunodominant clones of patients.

Of note for this clonotype: It has no known antigen specificity. A much more abundant neighbour one base away suggests this may be a read error.

Genomic DNA served as template for TCR beta VDJ combination and CDR3 sequence profiling. An Illumina HiSeq 2000 was used for TCR repertoire sequencing. Per the authors' processing: TRBV/TRBJ rearrangement plots, CDR3 size and DJ length profiles, and Simpson's diversity index were used to evaluate the repertoires. The most abundant DNA sequence in the deep sequencing data was taken as the immunodominant clone. CDR3 amino acid sequences were checked for sharing between subjects and were compared against published repertoires and the VDJdb database. The raw public reads went through TCRdb reprocessing: fastp at Q25, MiXCR clone calling, in-frame beta chains kept. Each CDR3 protein appears once, grouped with its most common genes and DNA. The V and J calls were determined by TCRdb, not by the authors. The table for this sample lists under 350,000 distinct CDR3 sequences; 56% of them were counted only once. Of the sample, around 7.6% is held by the ten largest clones.

Reading from cysteine to phenylalanine, the CDR3 counts 15 amino acids. The sequence is cut down to CDR3 DNA, 45 bases in frame from base 1. The germline V gene yields SGDLS for CDR1 and YYNGEE for CDR2. TCR repertoires of sorted CD4+ and CD8+ blood T cells from severe aplastic anemia patients and healthy subjects were deep-sequenced in the study. Ficoll-Paque density gradient centrifugation was used to isolate peripheral blood mononuclear cells. CD4+ and CD8+ T cells were sorted by FACS or magnetic beads before DNA extraction. Recombination joined TRBV9 with TRBJ2-5; the best D guess is TRBD1, with 5 bases matching. The sequence was obtained from a human donor with severe aplastic anemia or a healthy control (not recorded which). Sequenced input: sorted CD4+, CD8+, or CD8+CD57+ T cells (not recorded which) from PBMCs. The CDR3 amino acid sequence is: CASSVGHGHQGTQYF. The DNA is as follows: TGTGCCAGCAGCGTAGGTCACGGACACCAAGGGACCCAGTACTTC. Here the CDR3 is joined to the reference TRBV9 and TRBJ2-5 genes, and the full variable domain is: DSGVTQTPKHLITATGQRVTLRCSPRSGDLSVYWYQQSLDQGLQFLIQYYNGEERAKGNILERFSAQQFPDLHSELNLSSLELGDSALYFCASSVGHGHQGTQYFGPGTRLLVL.